This T cell receptor (beta chain) was profiled in a study of blood T cell repertoires in COVID-19. The overall study: Spain, Italy and the United States supplied samples that represented acute and convalescent COVID-19. Sources were T cells, B-cell-depleted T cells, or PBMCs; the material itself was cDNA or gDNA.

In the original workflow: Researchers report that nucleated cell counts were estimated from reference gene primer amplification. Sequencing was performed with immunoSEQ multiplex PCR; in TCRdb, only in-frame clones are kept and a portion is missing. From that table come the V and J calls and clone size; the DNA was used to work out D and trimming. The table shows under 150,000 clones, with approximately 84% occurring only once. The V and J ends lost 5 bases and 2 bases respectively, with 10 bases between them. The length of the CDR3 is 13 residues. CDR1 and CDR2 (germline): SGHRS, YFSETQ. This chain links TRBV5-1 with TRBJ1-2; D call uncertain. The sequenced sample consisted of peripheral blood. This TCR derives from a man in his sixties with acute or convalescent COVID-19. CDR3 sequence reads: CASSEGLNYGYTF. The CDR3 nucleotides read TGCGCCAGCAGTGAGGGTTTAAACTATGGCTACACCTTC.